Listed here are 22 T cell receptor beta chains from one sample, sequenced in a study of blood T cell repertoires in COVID-19. Clones were sequenced by immunoSEQ multiplex PCR, and TCRdb holds only the in-frame ones, with some missing. The repertoire holds around 220,000 clones, with about nine tenths as singletons. The sequencing input was PBMCs or T cells enriched from blood (not recorded which). These receptors were obtained from a woman younger than 45 with acute COVID-19.

The chain employs TRBV7-2 and TRBJ1-2; 10 bases fit TRBD1. V dropped 0 bases and J dropped 6; count of bases not matched to a gene: 1. This CDR3 is 14 amino acids long. Germline V CDR1 and CDR2: SGHTA, FQGNSA. CDR3 amino acids: CASSLADRGHGYTF. For the CDR3, the DNA is TGTGCCAGCAGCTTAGCAGACAGGGGGCATGGCTACACCTTC.

The rearrangement joins TRBV2 to TRBJ1-1; D unclear. The ends were cut back, 2 bases at V and 0 bases at J, with 13 bases in the middle. From germline, CDR1 is SNHLY and CDR2 FYNNEI. The CDR3 contains 16 residues. The CDR3 sequence is CASSEFRTGMNTEAFF. In DNA, the CDR3 is TGTGCCAGCAGTGAATTCCGGACGGGGATGAACACTGAAGCTTTCTTT.

The chain recombines TRBV12-3 or TRBV12-4 with TRBJ2-7; D uncertain. V was shortened by 6 bases and J by 0 bases, with 6 bases between the two germline ends. The CDR3 extends over 12 amino acids. The CDR3 DNA is TGTGCCAGCAGCTCTACCTCCTACGAGCAGTACTTC. Protein product: CASSSTSYEQYF.

V and J are TRBV20-1 and TRBJ1-2; D not resolved. The CDR3 has 10 amino acids. V was trimmed by 6 bases and J by 3 bases, leaving 5 bases between them. Per germline, CDR1 DFQATT and CDR2 SNEGSKA (reference sequence). The DNA for the CDR3 is TGCAGTGCGCGATACTATGGCTACACCTTC. Translated: CSARYYGYTF.

This chain joins TRBV19 and TRBJ1-1, with 7 bases fitting TRBD1. The V segment lost 8 bases and the J segment 2 bases; nucleotides outside the gene matches: 8. The CDR3 consists of 14 residues. Germline CDR1 and CDR2: LNHDA and SQIVND (reference sequence). Here the CDR3 DNA reads TGTGCCAGTTGCCAGACAGGGACCAACACTGAAGCTTTCTTT. Translated, it gives CASCQTGTNTEAFF.

Only one count was recorded for this clone. The rearrangement joins TRBV7-6 to TRBJ2-7; a possible D gene is TRBD1 (6 bases). Germline V lookup: CDR1 SGHVS, CDR2 FNYEAQ. The V end was cut by 1 base, the J end by 2 bases, with 9 bases between. The CDR3 is 14 residues long. This CDR3 is CASSLVKGAYEQYF. CDR3 nucleotides: TGTGCCAGCAGCTTAGTGAAGGGGGCCTACGAGCAGTACTTC.

With respect to this clone: A much larger clone lies a single base off, so this may be a read error. Other DNA sequences in the same sample also yield this CDR3. This chain links TRBV28 with TRBJ1-6; 9 bases are a match to TRBD1. V shed 4 bases, J shed 7 bases, and the junction held 2 bases outside the gene matches. The CDR3 totals 14 residues. Per the germline V gene, CDR1 is MDHEN and CDR2 is SYDVKM. CDR3 residues: CASSWDRDNSPLHF. The CDR3 nucleotides read TGTGCCAGCAGTTGGGACAGGGACAATTCACCCCTCCACTTT.

The V and J genes are TRBV7-2 and TRBJ2-1, with TRBD2 matching over 9 bases. V gave up 6 bases and J gave up 9 bases; unmatched junction bases: 12. The length of the CDR3 is 15 residues. The germline CDR1 and CDR2 sequences are SGHTA and FQGNSA. The CDR3 sequence is CASRPLAGEGFEQFF. As DNA, the CDR3 is TGTGCCAGCAGACCCTTAGCGGGAGAGGGTTTTGAGCAGTTCTTC.

In regard to this clone: Other DNA variants within this sample encode the same CDR3. The chain employs TRBV6-5 and TRBJ2-3; 10 bases match TRBD2. There are 15 residues in the CDR3. Germline V gene sequence: CDR1 MNHEY, CDR2 SVGAGI. V shed 4 bases, J shed 3 bases, and the junction held 4 bases outside the gene matches. CDR3 nucleotides: TGTGCCAGCAGTTTAGCGGGGGGCCCTACAGATACGCAGTATTTT. Protein sequence: CASSLAGGPTDTQYF.

The rearrangement joins TRBV27 to TRBJ1-3, with D unclear. Deletions cut 6 bases from V and 2 bases from J, with 8 bases between. CDR3 length equals 13 residues. Germline V gene sequence: CDR1 MNHEY, CDR2 SMNVEV (reference sequence). The CDR3 DNA reads as TGTGCCAGCAGCCGGACTGCTGGAAACACCATATATTTT. Amino acids: CASSRTAGNTIYF.

This clone was seen only a few times. V and J are TRBV28 and TRBJ1-5; 7 nucleotides line up with TRBD1. V trimming: 6 bases; J trimming: 3 bases; junction bases outside the gene matches: 5. CDR1 is MDHEN and CDR2 is SYDVKM in the germline V gene. The CDR3 is made up of 14 amino acids. CDR3 nucleotide sequence: TGTGCCAGCAGCCTGACAGGGCCCAATCAGCCCCAGCATTTT. Translated, it gives CASSLTGPNQPQHF.

The chain links TRBV19 to TRBJ1-5; D remains ambiguous. Trimming took off 1 base at V and 1 base at J, with 8 bases between the two ends. This CDR3 comprises 15 residues. Germline CDR1 and CDR2: LNHDA and SQIVND (reference sequence). The CDR3 DNA reads TGTGCCAGTAGTATAGCCGGGTTGAGCAATCAGCCCCAGCATTTT. Amino acid sequence: CASSIAGLSNQPQHF.

This chain uses TRBV7-9 with TRBJ1-2; tentative D call: TRBD1 (6 bases). The V gene's germline CDR1 is SEHNR and CDR2 FQNEAQ (reference sequence). Trimming left V 4 bases short and J 4 bases short, with 13 bases between. The CDR3 sequence is 14 residues long. The CDR3 DNA reads TGTGCCAGCAGCTCCCAGGGGTGGCTCTATGGCTACACCTTC. It specifies CASSSQGWLYGYTF.

This sequence joins TRBV30 and TRBJ2-1; 10 nucleotides line up with TRBD2. CDR3 length: 14 amino acids. J lost 8 bases, V lost 1 base, and 5 bases had no gene match. In germline, CDR1 is GTSNPN, CDR2 SVGIG (reference sequence). The DNA of the CDR3 is TGTGCCTGGAGTGGAGCGGGGGGGATGTATGAGCAGTTCTTC. As protein: CAWSGAGGMYEQFF.

This clone was counted a single time. The V call is TRBV11-2, the J call TRBJ2-3, with 7 bases identical to TRBD2. V trimming: 1 base; J trimming: 10 bases; junction bases outside the gene matches: 5. The length of the CDR3 is 13 residues. CDR1 and CDR2 (germline): SGHAT, FQNNGV. The CDR3 coding sequence is TGTGCCAGCAGCTTAGCTTGGGGGGGTGCGCAGTATTTT. Protein: CASSLAWGGAQYF.

The chain uses TRBV7-9 and TRBJ1-3, with 10 bases that match TRBD1. CDR1 is SEHNR and CDR2 is FQNEAQ in the germline V gene (reference sequence). The CDR3 length is 14 residues. J lost 4 bases, V lost 6 bases, and 3 bases had no gene match. The CDR3 DNA sequence: TGTGCCAGCAGGGGGACAGGGGACGGAAACACCATATATTTT. Residues: CASRGTGDGNTIYF.

J is TRBJ1-5 and V is TRBV4-1, with D possibly matching TRBD1 (5 bases). The CDR3 is 16 amino acids. The V gene's germline CDR1 is MGHRA and CDR2 YSYEKL. V lost 0 bases and J 1 base, leaving 10 bases between the germline ends. The DNA for the CDR3 is TGCGCCAGCAGCCAAGATTTGGGGGGGAGCAATCAGCCCCAGCATTTT. Translated: CASSQDLGGSNQPQHF.

The chain recombines TRBV29-1 with TRBJ2-1; D is perhaps TRBD2 (5 bases). There are 12 residues in the CDR3. V was shortened by 5 bases and J by 12 bases, with 17 bases between the two germline ends. Per the germline V gene, CDR1 is SQVTM and CDR2 is ANQGSEA. The CDR3 protein is CSVLDGGMRQFF. In nucleotides, the CDR3 is TGCAGCGTTTTGGACGGAGGAATGAGGCAGTTCTTC.

This rearrangement joins TRBV7-6 to TRBJ2-7; D remains unclear. Germline-derived CDR1 and CDR2 are SGHVS and FNYEAQ. V was clipped by 1 base and J by 7 bases, with 8 bases between them. The CDR3 sequence is 12 residues long. Written as DNA, the CDR3 is TGTGCCAGCAGCTTAGTTGGCCAGGAGCAGTACTTC. Its protein is CASSLVGQEQYF.

As regards this clone: At one of its ends the junction is not consistent with the germline gene, which may arise from a read error. The chain links TRBV11-2 to TRBJ2-1; weak D call: TRBD1 (5 bases). This CDR3 region has 14 residues. Germline V gives CDR1 SGHAT, CDR2 FQNNGV. The CDR3 sequence: CASSLGPQGMGSIF. In nucleotides, the CDR3 is TGTGCCAGCAGCTTAGGACCCCAGGGTATGGGTTCGATCTTC.

Here the CDR3 DNA reads TGTGCCAGCAGCCCGCCCCGCGCGGGAGGGCCGAATGAGCAGTTCTTC. It is translated as CASSPPRAGGPNEQFF. The chain has TRBV3-1 (or the pseudogene TRBV3-2) and TRBJ2-1; 9 bases fit TRBD2. The CDR3 covers 16 residues. CDR1 and CDR2 (germline): LGHDT, YNNKEL (reference sequence). Germline trimming cut 4 bases from V and 7 bases from J; bases unmatched to any gene: 11.

The chain uses TRBV3-1 (or the pseudogene TRBV3-2) and TRBJ2-1; D remains unclear. CDR1 and CDR2 from the germline V gene are LGHDT and YNNKEL (reference sequence). Trimming left V 3 bases short and J 4 bases short, with 22 bases between. The CDR3 contains 18 residues. Here the CDR3 reads CASSQGALRPPSYNEQFF. Here the CDR3 DNA reads TGTGCCAGCAGCCAGGGCGCCCTTAGGCCGCCCTCGTACAATGAGCAGTTCTTC.